Presented here are 4 T cell receptor beta chains from one specimen sequenced in a study of cytomegalovirus exposure and HLA in healthy donors. PCR used 60 Vbeta primers and 13 Jbeta primers. TCRdb's table, derived via immunoSEQ multiplex PCR, lists solely in-frame clones and lacks some. The table records 200,000 or so clones, roughly 80% of them present only once. Sequenced: PBMCs. Receptors originate from a male donor in good health and CMV-seronegative.

The genes are TRBV28 and TRBJ1-3; possibly TRBD1 for D (5 bases). The CDR3 covers 14 residues. The V end lost 8 bases, the J end lost 0 bases, and 11 bases lay between the germline ends. Germline V lookup: CDR1 MDHEN, CDR2 SYDVKM. The CDR3: CASLDSYSGNTIYF. For the CDR3, the DNA is TGTGCCAGCCTAGACAGTTACTCTGGAAACACCATATATTTT.

This chain links TRBV2 with TRBJ2-1; possible D gene TRBD1, 5 bases. CDR3 length equals 13 residues. Looked up from germline, CDR1 is SNHLY and CDR2 is FYNNEI. V lost 7 bases and J lost 7, with 14 bases in between. Written as DNA, the CDR3 is TGTGCCAGCACTTTCCAGGGTTTTAATGAGCAGTTCTTC. Translated: CASTFQGFNEQFF.

This chain joins TRBV9 and TRBJ2-2, with 8 bases identical to TRBD1. Germline trimming cut 0 bases from V and 3 bases from J; bases unmatched to any gene: 10. CDR1 and CDR2 (germline): SGDLS, YYNGEE. The CDR3 contains 18 residues. CDR3 sequence reads: CASSVANTGGRDTGELFF. The CDR3 DNA is TGTGCCAGCAGCGTAGCCAATACAGGGGGAAGAGACACCGGGGAGCTGTTTTTT.

The table lists this clone with a few counts. The chain couples TRBV5-6 to TRBJ2-7; 8 bases are a match to TRBD2. J gave up 3 bases and V 3 bases, and 5 bases lay outside the gene matches. Germline values: CDR1 SGHDT, CDR2 YYEEEE. There are 14 residues in the CDR3. CDR3 loop: CASSSGTRGYEQYF. The CDR3 region has the DNA TGTGCCAGCAGCTCCGGGACTAGAGGCTACGAGCAGTACTTC.